The clone carrying this TCR beta chain appeared many times. Assay: immunoSEQ multiplex PCR; the TCRdb copy retains only in-frame clones and omits some. The data contain approximately 170,000 clones, roughly 84% of them singletons. Symptom resolution, clearance, or two negative PCRs marked donors in Cohort 3 as recovered. The sample comes from a study of blood T cell repertoires in COVID-19. As for the study in general: Both acute and convalescent COVID-19 samples were obtained from the United States, Italy and Spain. In each case, the material was cDNA or gDNA derived from T cells, B-cell-depleted T cells, or PBMCs.

Sequenced sample: PBMCs or T cells enriched from blood (not recorded which). This clonotype was obtained from a woman younger than 45 who had recovered from COVID-19.

Here the CDR3 reads CASSSSASGISPLPYNEQFF. CDR3 DNA sequence: TGTGCCAGCAGCTCCTCGGCTAGCGGGATATCCCCCCTCCCCTACAATGAGCAGTTCTTC. This chain links TRBV7-3 with TRBJ2-1; the match to TRBD2 covers 9 bases. The V and J ends lost 4 bases and 2 bases, in that order; junction bases with no gene match: 18. The CDR3 has 20 residues. Germline loops: CDR1 SGHTA, CDR2 FQGTGA.